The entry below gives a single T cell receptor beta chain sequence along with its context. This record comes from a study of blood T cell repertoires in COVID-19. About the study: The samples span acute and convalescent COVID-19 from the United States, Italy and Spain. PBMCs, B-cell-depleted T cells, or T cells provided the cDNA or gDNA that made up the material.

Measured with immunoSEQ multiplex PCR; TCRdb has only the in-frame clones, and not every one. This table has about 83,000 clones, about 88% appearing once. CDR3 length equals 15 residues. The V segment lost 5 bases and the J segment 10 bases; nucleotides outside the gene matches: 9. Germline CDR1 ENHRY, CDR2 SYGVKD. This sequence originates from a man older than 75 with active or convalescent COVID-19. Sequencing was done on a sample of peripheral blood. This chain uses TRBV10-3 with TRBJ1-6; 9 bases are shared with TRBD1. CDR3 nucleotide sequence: TGTGCCATCAGTAGGACAGGGGTGTCGGAGTCACCCCTCCACTTT. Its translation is CAISRTGVSESPLHF.